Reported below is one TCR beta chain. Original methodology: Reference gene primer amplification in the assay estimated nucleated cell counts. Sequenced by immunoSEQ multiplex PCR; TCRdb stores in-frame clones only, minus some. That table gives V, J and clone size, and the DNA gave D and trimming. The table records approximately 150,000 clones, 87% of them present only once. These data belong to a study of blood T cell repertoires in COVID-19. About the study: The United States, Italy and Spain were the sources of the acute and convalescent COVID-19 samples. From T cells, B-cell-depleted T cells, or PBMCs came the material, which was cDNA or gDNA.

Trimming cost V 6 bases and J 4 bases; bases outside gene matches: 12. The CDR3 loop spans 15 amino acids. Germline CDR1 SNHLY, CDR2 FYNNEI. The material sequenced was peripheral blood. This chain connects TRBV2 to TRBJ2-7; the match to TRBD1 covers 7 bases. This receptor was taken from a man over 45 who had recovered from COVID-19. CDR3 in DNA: TGTGCCAGCAGCCTACCGGGACAGTTGGGATACGAGCAGTACTTC. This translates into CASSLPGQLGYEQYF.